This passage covers 22 T cell receptor beta chains from one sample sequenced in a study of tumor-infiltrating lymphocytes in primary liver carcinoma. The template, about 550 ng total RNA, yielded TCR beta cDNA made with a constant-region primer. Library construction for TCR beta comprised three nested multiplex PCR rounds performed with slightly modified ARM-PCR. TRBV1-TRBV30 forward and Cbeta reverse primers drove the first two approximately 11-cycle rounds. TCRdb re-called the multiplex PCR reads with MiXCR, one entry per CDR3 protein. The table lists over 100,000 distinct CDR3 sequences, around 70% of them singletons. Scientists recovered RNA and DNA together from around 20-30 mg of unsorted bulk tissue. Sequencing was carried out using tumor-adjacent normal liver tissue. The receptor set was obtained from a woman aged 55-69 years with primary liver carcinoma and hepatitis B virus infection.

The chain links TRBV6-5 to TRBJ1-3, with TRBD1 as a possible D gene (5 bases). The CDR3 loop spans 15 amino acids. V was trimmed by 5 bases and J by 3 bases, leaving 14 bases between them. Per the germline V gene, CDR1 is MNHEY and CDR2 is SVGAGI. This CDR3 reads CASSLAVGHGNTIYF. CDR3 DNA sequence: TGTGCCAGCAGTCTAGCTGTAGGACATGGAAACACCATATATTTT.

The rearrangement uses TRBV11-2 and TRBJ1-6, with a possible D match to TRBD1 (5 bases). CDR1 and CDR2 (germline): SGHAT, FQNNGV. V was clipped by 11 bases and J by 8 bases, with 16 bases between them. This CDR3 spans 13 amino acids. The CDR3 coding sequence is TGTGCCGACAGCTTTGTAATGGATTCACCCCTCCACTTT. Amino acids: CADSFVMDSPLHF.

Of note for this clonotype: This could be a read error, since a much larger clone is one nucleotide away. CDR3 nucleotide sequence: TGCGCCAGCAGCATGCAGGGGGCGCCGTCAGATACGCAGTATTTT. Amino acid sequence: CASSMQGAPSDTQYF. The J gene is TRBJ2-3, the V gene TRBV5-1, with TRBD1 identical over 8 bases. The J segment lost 4 bases and the V segment lost 4 bases, leaving 8 bases of the junction unmatched. The germline V gene encodes CDR1 SGHRS and CDR2 YFSETQ. The CDR3 spans 15 residues.

This clonotype has a count of ten or more. The chain is built from TRBV5-1 and TRBJ2-7; possible D gene TRBD2, 5 bases. CDR3 length: 14 residues. V lost 4 bases and J lost 4, with 15 bases in between. CDR1 SGHRS and CDR2 YFSETQ come from the germline V gene. The CDR3 loop is CASSPGIIQYEQYF. DNA for the CDR3: TGCGCCAGCAGCCCCGGGATCATACAATACGAGCAGTACTTC.

Note on this clonotype: At one boundary the junction diverges from the germline segment, which might be a read error. V is TRBV11-2 and J is TRBJ2-3; D possibly corresponds to TRBD1 (5 bases). Germline V gives CDR1 SGHAT, CDR2 FQNNGV. CDR3 length: 13 residues. DNA of the CDR3: TGCGCCAGCAGCCCGAATTGGGGCAGATACGCAGTATTT. Its translation: CASSPNWGRYAVF.

In the case of this clonotype: This is likely a read error, given that the CDR3 carries no conserved phenylalanine or tryptophan at its end. The chain is built from TRBV10-3 and TRBJ2-5, with 8 bases identical to TRBD2. The CDR3 length is 15 residues. V lost 6 bases to trimming and J lost 5 bases; unmatched junction nucleotides: 11. Looked up from germline, CDR1 is ENHRY and CDR2 is SYGVKD. CDR3 amino acids: CAIRRAGDGLETQYL. CDR3 sequence (DNA): TGTGCCATCAGGCGAGCGGGAGACGGTCTTGAGACCCAGTACTTA.

To note about this clonotype: The missing conserved phenylalanine or tryptophan at the end of this CDR3 makes a read error likely. This chain uses TRBV29-1 with TRBJ2-3; 8 bases agree with TRBD2. The CDR3 is 16 residues long. J lost 8 bases, V lost 6 bases, and 19 bases had no gene match. Germline CDR1 and CDR2: SQVTM and ANQGSEA. CDR3 region: CSVHGTAAGGGGTQYS. The CDR3 DNA reads as TGCAGCGTCCATGGAACCGCGGCGGGAGGTGGCGGTACGCAGTATTCT.

In regard to this clonotype: A much larger clone lies one base from this, so it may be a read error. The chain is built from TRBV6-1 and TRBJ2-1; D gene ambiguous. The V gene's germline CDR1 is MNHNS and CDR2 SASEGT. This CDR3 comprises 14 residues. The DNA for the CDR3 is TGTGCCACCAGTGAAATAGGCTCCTTGGATGAGCAGTTCTTC. Protein: CATSEIGSLDEQFF.

The chain uses TRBV12-3 or TRBV12-4 and TRBJ2-3; 10 nucleotides line up with TRBD2. V lost 11 bases, J lost 5 bases, and 10 bases stayed unmatched. The CDR3 is 14 amino acids. The CDR3 DNA follows: TGTGCCTTCAGTAATCAGCGGGAGGGAGATACGCAGTATTTT. Translating gives CAFSNQREGDTQYF.

The chain recombines TRBV6-1 with TRBJ2-7; 8 bases are a match to TRBD2. This CDR3 has 15 amino acids. The junction had 9 bases not matched to a gene; V was cut back by 2 bases and J by 6 bases. Germline CDR1 reads MNHNS; CDR2 reads SASEGT. CDR3 DNA sequence: TGTGCCAGCAGTGAAATAAGCGGGAGTTACCTCGAGCAGTACTTC. Its protein is CASSEISGSYLEQYF.

This clonotype was observed a few times. The rearrangement joins TRBV2 to TRBJ2-1; tentatively, D is TRBD2 (5 bases). Germline CDR1 reads SNHLY; CDR2 reads FYNNEI. V was cut by 7 bases and J by 3 bases, with 10 bases left in between. This CDR3 is built from 13 residues. The CDR3 loop reads CASTKLVYNEQFF. The CDR3 coding sequence is TGTGCCAGCACCAAACTAGTCTACAATGAGCAGTTCTTC.

About this clonotype itself: One junction end disagrees with the germline gene, perhaps due to a read error. The chain uses TRBV4-1 and TRBJ1-2, with D uncertain. Germline values: CDR1 MGHRA, CDR2 YSYEKL. There are 18 residues in the CDR3. The CDR3 sequence is CASSQGGVSHFRPYSYTF. The CDR3 DNA is TGCGCCAGCAGCCAAGGCGGGGTCAGCCACTTCAGACCCTATAGCTACACCTTC.

On this clonotype: One end of the junction varies from germline; a read error may be responsible. The J gene is TRBJ2-3, the V gene TRBV11-2, with D unresolved. The better agreement between TRBJ1-5 and the DNA end casts doubt on the J call. Germline CDR1 is SGHAT and CDR2 is FQNNGV. The CDR3 is 17 residues long. CDR3 amino acids: CASNLGIRREGTNTQHF. The CDR3, as DNA: TGTGCCAGCAACTTAGGGATTCGAAGGGAAGGCACAAATACGCAGCATTTT.

Concerning this clonotype: A read error may explain this, as a much larger clone is one base away. V gene TRBV5-1 combines with J gene TRBJ2-2, with D unresolved. CDR3 length: 15 amino acids. Germline V gene lookup returns CDR1 SGHRS and CDR2 YFSETQ. DNA of the CDR3: TGCGCCTGCAGCAAGAGCGCGGATTCCACCGGGGAGCTGTTTTTT. It encodes CACSKSADSTGELFF.

Comment on this clonotype: The junction departs from germline at one end; a sequencing error may be responsible. The gene calls are TRBV6-6 and TRBJ2-1; perhaps TRBD1 as D (5 bases). The CDR3 consists of 19 residues. Germline V gives CDR1 MNHNY, CDR2 SVGAGI (reference sequence). The CDR3 nucleotides read TGTGCCAGCAGTGAATTCCCGGTTGGGGCAATGAGCTCCTACAATGTGCAGTTCTTC. Its protein is CASSEFPVGAMSSYNVQFF.

The CDR3 is CASSLHGASIGELFF. CDR3 sequence (DNA): TGTGCCAGCAGTTTACATGGGGCAAGCATCGGGGAGCTGTTTTTT. V and J are TRBV12-3 or TRBV12-4 and TRBJ2-2, with a tentative D call TRBD1 (5 bases). The CDR3 runs 15 residues. Deletions cut 2 bases from V and 7 bases from J, with 14 bases between.

This clonotype has at least ten counts. This rearrangement joins TRBV28 to TRBJ2-2; D unresolved. V shed 5 bases and J shed 6 bases, with 13 bases lying between them. The CDR3 has 14 residues. From germline, CDR1 is MDHEN and CDR2 SYDVKM. The CDR3 region has the DNA TGTGCCAGCAGTCCGGCCTCGTTGTCCGGGGAGCTGTTTTTT. Translation gives CASSPASLSGELFF.

This clonotype was counted ten times or more. The chain couples TRBV29-1 to TRBJ2-3; the D is unclear. Trimming stripped 5 bases from V and 2 bases from J, with 11 bases between. This CDR3 is built from 13 residues. CDR1 SQVTM and CDR2 ANQGSEA come from the germline V gene. DNA for the CDR3: TGCAGCGTTTTAACGGGTTCCACAGATACGCAGTATTTT. Encoded protein: CSVLTGSTDTQYF.

Of note for this clonotype: The germline gene is not matched at one end of the junction; a read error may be the cause. This chain joins TRBV11-2 and TRBJ1-3; 9 nucleotides align to TRBD1. The V gene's germline CDR1 is SGHAT and CDR2 FQNNGV. The CDR3 runs 19 residues. The CDR3: CASSSRPDRGAYSGSTIYF. The CDR3 nucleotides read TGTGCCAGTAGCTCACGCCCGGACAGGGGAGCGTACTCCGGAAGCACCATATATTTT.

Concerning this clonotype: A much more abundant neighbour one base away suggests this may be a read error. V and J are TRBV5-1 and TRBJ2-7; D tentatively reads TRBD1 or TRBD2 (6 bases each). The germline V and J ends were trimmed by 0 bases and 4 bases, with 23 bases remaining between them. There are 18 residues in the CDR3. CDR1 and CDR2 from the germline V gene are SGHRS and YFSETQ. CDR3 in amino acids: CASSLDYSRGDLSYEQYF. The CDR3, as DNA: TGCGCCAGCAGCTTGGACTATTCGAGGGGGGACTTATCGTACGAGCAGTACTTC.

The rearrangement uses TRBV29-1 and TRBJ1-2, with D possibly TRBD1 on 5 matching bases. Per the germline V gene, CDR1 is SQVTM and CDR2 is ANQGSEA. The CDR3 runs to 12 residues. The CDR3 spells CRVRTGGYGYTF. The CDR3 coding sequence is TGCAGGGTTCGTACCGGGGGCTATGGCTACACCTTC.

The rearrangement uses TRBV24-1 and TRBJ2-1; 13 nucleotides agree with TRBD2. This CDR3 region has 17 residues. The germline V gene has CDR1 KGHDR and CDR2 SFDVKD. The V and J ends lost 6 bases and 7 bases, in that order; junction bases with no gene match: 11. CDR3 in amino acids: CATSYRSGTSGTNEQFF. As DNA, the CDR3 is TGTGCCACCAGTTACCGCTCCGGGACTAGCGGGACTAATGAGCAGTTCTTC.